The 17 T cell receptor beta chains listed next were all sequenced from one sample in a study of blood T cell repertoires in COVID-19. Method: immunoSEQ multiplex PCR; TCRdb's copy keeps in-frame clones and lacks some. Of roughly 26,000 clones listed, roughly 94% are singletons. Material: peripheral blood. The receptors shown here come from a human donor with active COVID-19. The donor label of this sample is uncertain.

This chain links TRBV25-1 with TRBJ2-7, with TRBD1 identical over 8 bases. The germline CDR1 and CDR2 sequences are MGHDK and SYGVNS. There are 14 residues in the CDR3. Trimming at V came to 6 bases and at J to 6 bases, leaving 10 bases not matched to a gene. The CDR3 nucleotides are TGTGCCAGCAGCCCACGGACAGGGACCACCGAGCAGTACTTC. Translation: CASSPRTGTTEQYF.

The J gene is TRBJ1-1, the V gene TRBV3-1 (or the pseudogene TRBV3-2); D gene ambiguous. V dropped 3 bases and J dropped 1 base, with 18 bases sitting between them. CDR1 is LGHDT, CDR2 YNNKEL, per germline (reference sequence). CDR3 size: 17 residues. In nucleotides, the CDR3 is TGTGCCAGCAGCCAGCAATCCCCTTTTAGGAGGAACACTGAAGCTTTCTTT. This gives the protein CASSQQSPFRRNTEAFF.

The chain combines TRBV28 with TRBJ2-5, with D maybe TRBD1 (5 bases). This CDR3 has 13 residues. Germline-derived CDR1 and CDR2 are MDHEN and SYDVKM. V lost 3 bases and J lost 5, with 10 bases in between. CDR3 loop: CASSFQGTETQYF. CDR3 nucleotides: TGTGCCAGCAGTTTTCAGGGCACGGAGACCCAGTACTTC.

The gene calls are TRBV27 and TRBJ1-6; D not certain. Trimming removed 3 bases at V and 8 bases at J, with 8 bases between. The germline gives CDR1 MNHEY, CDR2 SMNVEV (reference sequence). This CDR3 spans 13 amino acids. CDR3 bases: TGTGCCAGCAGTTTTACCGGGGATTCACCCCTCCACTTT. Protein: CASSFTGDSPLHF.

The chain employs TRBV12-3 or TRBV12-4 and TRBJ1-2; 7 nucleotides match TRBD1. V lost 5 bases to trimming and J lost 7 bases; unmatched junction nucleotides: 7. The CDR3 runs 13 residues. The CDR3 loop is CASSPGQFSGYTF. The CDR3 region has the DNA TGTGCCAGCAGTCCGGGACAGTTTAGTGGCTACACCTTC.

This clone showed up just once. The chain links TRBV29-1 to TRBJ1-2; 10 nucleotides align to TRBD1. Germline trimming cut 6 bases from V and 2 bases from J; bases unmatched to any gene: 6. The CDR3 length is 14 residues. Germline V lookup: CDR1 SQVTM, CDR2 ANQGSEA. CDR3 DNA sequence: TGCAGCGTCGTCCGGGACAGGGGCAACTATGGCTACACCTTC. Translation gives CSVVRDRGNYGYTF.

The V call is TRBV6-5, the J call TRBJ2-1; maybe TRBD2 (6 bases). Germline assignment: CDR1 MNHEY and CDR2 SVGAGI. V dropped 5 bases and J dropped 9 bases, with 14 bases sitting between them. The CDR3 has 13 residues. The CDR3 DNA is TGTGCCAGCAGTCCCCGGGGGTTTCGTGAGCAGTTCTTC. Amino acid sequence: CASSPRGFREQFF.

V gene TRBV9 combines with J gene TRBJ2-2; a weak D match, TRBD1 (5 bases). V shed 5 bases and J shed 1 base, with 12 bases lying between them. CDR1 and CDR2 (germline): SGDLS, YYNGEE. This CDR3 spans 15 amino acids. CDR3 amino acids: CASSPTTGNTGELFF. The DNA of the CDR3 is TGTGCCAGCAGTCCAACCACAGGGAACACCGGGGAGCTGTTTTTT.

V usage is TRBV9 and J usage is TRBJ2-3; no firm D call. V lost 3 bases and J lost 5, with 7 bases in between. This CDR3 is built from 12 residues. Germline CDR1 and CDR2: SGDLS and YYNGEE. CDR3 loop: CASSDPGDTQYF. The CDR3 nucleotides read TGTGCCAGCAGCGACCCCGGAGATACGCAGTATTTT.

The chain uses TRBV24-1 and TRBJ2-1, with 13 positions matching TRBD2. Losses at the gene ends were 5 bases for V and 4 bases for J; bases not matched to a gene: 4. This CDR3 is 16 amino acids long. CDR1 KGHDR and CDR2 SFDVKD come from the germline V gene. This CDR3 is CATSGPGLAGYNEQFF. CDR3 in DNA: TGTGCCACCAGTGGACCGGGACTAGCGGGGTACAATGAGCAGTTCTTC.

The chain links TRBV4-1 to TRBJ2-7; 7 nucleotides align to TRBD1. The CDR3 runs to 18 residues. J gave up 0 bases and V 0 bases, and 11 bases lay outside the gene matches. Germline V gives CDR1 MGHRA, CDR2 YSYEKL. CDR3: CASSQDSPATGNSYEQYF. The CDR3 DNA is TGCGCCAGCAGCCAAGATTCCCCCGCGACAGGGAACTCCTACGAGCAGTACTTC.

The gene calls are TRBV5-4 and TRBJ2-1; 10 nucleotides agree with TRBD2. V dropped 7 bases and J dropped 7; count of bases not matched to a gene: 5. CDR3 length: 13 residues. Per the germline V gene, CDR1 is SGHNT and CDR2 is YYREEE (reference sequence). CDR3 in amino acids: CASVSSGRNEQFF. CDR3 in DNA: TGTGCCAGCGTGTCTAGCGGGAGAAATGAGCAGTTCTTC.

The genes are TRBV3-1 (or the pseudogene TRBV3-2) and TRBJ2-5, with TRBD1 matching 7 bases. V shed 2 bases and J 1 base; nucleotides not matched to a gene: 7. In germline, CDR1 is LGHDT, CDR2 YNNKEL (reference sequence). This CDR3 comprises 16 residues. This CDR3 is CASSQKQGKLQETQYF. The CDR3 bases are TGTGCCAGCAGCCAAAAACAGGGGAAACTCCAAGAGACCCAGTACTTC.

This sequence joins TRBV6-1 and TRBJ2-2; maybe TRBD1 (6 bases). The germline CDR1 and CDR2 sequences are MNHNS and SASEGT. V was clipped by 1 base and J by 1 base, with 10 bases between them. This CDR3 region has 16 residues. CDR3 in DNA: TGTGCCAGCAGTGAAGATGGGGGCAAGAACACCGGGGAGCTGTTTTTT. This sequence encodes CASSEDGGKNTGELFF.

The J gene is TRBJ2-5, the V gene TRBV19, with 7 bases matching TRBD2. The CDR3 sequence is 13 residues long. Germline trimming cut 4 bases from V and 3 bases from J; bases unmatched to any gene: 2. Germline lookup yields CDR1 LNHDA and CDR2 SQIVND (reference sequence). The chain's CDR3 is CASSRGGEETQYF. The DNA of the CDR3 is TGTGCCAGTAGTAGGGGGGGGGAAGAGACCCAGTACTTC.

The V gene is TRBV7-2, the J gene TRBJ1-5; D ambiguous. Looked up from germline, CDR1 is SGHTA and CDR2 is FQGNSA. This CDR3 contains 14 residues. V was cut by 1 base and J by 5 bases, with 9 bases left in between. The CDR3 is CASSLVLGDQPQHF. DNA for the CDR3: TGTGCCAGCAGCTTAGTATTGGGAGATCAGCCCCAGCATTTT.

The chain links TRBV11-2 to TRBJ1-6; tentative D call: TRBD1 (5 bases). Trimming pared 5 bases from V and 6 bases from J, leaving 14 bases between. CDR3 length: 15 amino acids. Per the germline V gene, CDR1 is SGHAT and CDR2 is FQNNGV. This chain's CDR3 is CASSRSGQGNSPLHF. DNA of the CDR3: TGTGCCAGCAGCCGCAGTGGGCAGGGTAATTCACCCCTCCACTTT.